This TCR beta chain came from a study of shared clonotypes between healthy human individuals. Overall study findings and caveats: It was observed that around 5% of naive CD4 clonotypes were shared across a few donors. Investigators collected only blood, and repertoires in tissues likely differ. There were few donors, and this limited the genetic and exposure-history diversity represented.

This clone was picked up a small number of times. Antigen unknown. CDR1 SGHNT and CDR2 YYREEE come from the germline V gene (reference sequence). Trimming shortened V by 3 bases and J by 7 bases, and 20 bases separated the two germline ends. The CDR3 runs 15 residues. Sequencing used immunoSEQ multiplex PCR; TCRdb keeps in-frame clones, though not all of them. The table has approximately 1,500,000 clones, 95% to 97% seen once. The chain joins TRBV5-4 to TRBJ2-7; D uncertain. The origin of this receptor is a man aged 30 to 39 in good health. Sequencing used naive CD4+ T cells sorted from blood. Subset indicated: CD45RA+ positively selected. The CDR3 loop reads CASSYSAQPLGEQYF. CDR3 DNA sequence: TGTGCCAGCAGCTACTCCGCGCAGCCGCTTGGGGAGCAGTACTTC.